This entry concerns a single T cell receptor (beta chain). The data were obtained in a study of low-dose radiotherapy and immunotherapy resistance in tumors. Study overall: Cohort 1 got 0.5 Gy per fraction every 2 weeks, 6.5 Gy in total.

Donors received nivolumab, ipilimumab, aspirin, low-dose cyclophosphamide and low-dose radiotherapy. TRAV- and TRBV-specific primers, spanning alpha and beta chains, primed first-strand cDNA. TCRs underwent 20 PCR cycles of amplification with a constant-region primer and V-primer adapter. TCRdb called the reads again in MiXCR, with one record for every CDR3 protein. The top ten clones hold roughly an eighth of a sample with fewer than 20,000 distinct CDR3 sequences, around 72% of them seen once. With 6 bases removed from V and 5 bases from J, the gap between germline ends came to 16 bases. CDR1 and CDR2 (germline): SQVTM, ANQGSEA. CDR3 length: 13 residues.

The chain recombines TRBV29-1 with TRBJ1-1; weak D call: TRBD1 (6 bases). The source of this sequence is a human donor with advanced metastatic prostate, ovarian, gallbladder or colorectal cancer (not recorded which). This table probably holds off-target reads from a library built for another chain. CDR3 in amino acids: CSVQRGGETEAFF. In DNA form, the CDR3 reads TGCAGCGTCCAAAGGGGGGGTGAAACTGAAGCTTTCTTT.